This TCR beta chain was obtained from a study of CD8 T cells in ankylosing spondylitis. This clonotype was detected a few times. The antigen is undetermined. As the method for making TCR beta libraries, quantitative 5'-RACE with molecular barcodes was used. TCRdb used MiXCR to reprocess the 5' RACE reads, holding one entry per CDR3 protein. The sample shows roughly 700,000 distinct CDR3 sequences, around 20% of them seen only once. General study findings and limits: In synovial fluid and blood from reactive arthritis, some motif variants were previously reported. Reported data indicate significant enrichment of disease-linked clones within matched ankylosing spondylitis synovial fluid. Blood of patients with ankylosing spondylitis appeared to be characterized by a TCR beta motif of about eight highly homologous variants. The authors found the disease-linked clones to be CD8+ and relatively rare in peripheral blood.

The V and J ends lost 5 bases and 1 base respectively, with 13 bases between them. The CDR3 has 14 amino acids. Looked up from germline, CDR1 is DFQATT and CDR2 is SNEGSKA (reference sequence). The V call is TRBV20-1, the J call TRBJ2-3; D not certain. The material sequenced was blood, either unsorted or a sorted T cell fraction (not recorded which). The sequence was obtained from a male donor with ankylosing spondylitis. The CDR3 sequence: CSAPARQGTDTQYF. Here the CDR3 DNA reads TGCAGTGCTCCAGCTAGGCAGGGCACAGATACGCAGTATTTT.